This record looks at one T cell receptor beta chain sequence and its context. Its antigen is currently unknown. The TCR beta CDR3 regions underwent amplification using RNA transcripts as the source. An initial round of RT-PCR targeting the TCR CDR3 relied on the HTBI primer set. TCRdb called the multiplex PCR reads again in MiXCR, with one record for every CDR3 protein. Altogether hundreds of thousands of distinct CDR3 sequences are present, about 45% being singletons, with the ten largest covering roughly 6.5%. Per the germline V gene, CDR1 is SNHLY and CDR2 is FYNNEI. The CDR3 contains 16 residues. V shed 4 bases, J shed 0 bases, and the junction held 4 bases outside the gene matches. These data belong to a study of T cells in Graves' hyperthyroidism and ophthalmopathy. General study points: Most clonotypes expanded in the thyroid (above 0.001) were also present in blood.

Input material: peripheral blood or thyroid tissue (not recorded which). This receptor was taken from an adult man with Graves' disease, either hyperthyroidism or ophthalmopathy (not recorded which). The chain combines TRBV2 with TRBJ1-5, with 9 bases that match TRBD1. The CDR3 sequence: CASSAPGQGSNQPQHF. The CDR3 DNA is TGTGCCAGCAGTGCACCGGGACAGGGTAGCAATCAGCCCCAGCATTTT.